What follows describes a single T cell receptor (beta chain). Its antigen is unknown. This sample was taken from a study of T cell responses to AZD1222 COVID-19 vaccine. Assay used: immunoSEQ multiplex PCR; TCRdb lists only in-frame clones, some missing. The repertoire consists of roughly 66,000 clones, with 88% occurring once and the leading ten covering roughly 5%. Study findings and constraints: An increase in Spike-specific TCR breadth and depth was observed after two AZD1222 doses. Every sample of the repertoires postdated the peak T cell response. Donors were chiefly white British, with a greater number of females, and clonal diversity was perhaps underestimated. Seropositivity was recorded at baseline in only six AZD1222 recipients.

This CDR3 has 17 amino acids. Trimming took 5 bases from V and 4 from J; bases not matched to a gene: 15. CDR1 and CDR2 (germline): SGHDN, FVKESK. The gene calls are TRBV14 and TRBJ2-3; 7 nucleotides line up with TRBD1. The origin of this receptor is an adult who received the MenACWY meningococcal vaccine as a control. This sample comprised peripheral blood, obtained 28 days after the second dose of the MenACWY control vaccine. This CDR3 reads CASSKRFATGEPDTQYF. The CDR3 DNA sequence: TGTGCCAGCAGCAAAAGATTCGCTACAGGGGAGCCAGATACGCAGTATTTT.